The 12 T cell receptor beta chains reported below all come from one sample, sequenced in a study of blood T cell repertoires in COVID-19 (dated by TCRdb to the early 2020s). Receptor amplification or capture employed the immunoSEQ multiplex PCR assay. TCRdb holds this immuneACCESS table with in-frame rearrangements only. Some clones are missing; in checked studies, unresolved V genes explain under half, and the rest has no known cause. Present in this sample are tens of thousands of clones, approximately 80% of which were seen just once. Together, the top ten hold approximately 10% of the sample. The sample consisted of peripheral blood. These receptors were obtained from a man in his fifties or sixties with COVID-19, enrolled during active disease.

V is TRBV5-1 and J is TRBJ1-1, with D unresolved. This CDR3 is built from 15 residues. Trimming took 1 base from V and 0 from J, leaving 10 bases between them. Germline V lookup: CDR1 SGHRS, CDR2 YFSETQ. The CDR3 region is CASSLLAQLNTEAFF. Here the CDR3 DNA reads TGCGCCAGCAGCTTGTTGGCCCAACTGAACACTGAAGCTTTCTTT.

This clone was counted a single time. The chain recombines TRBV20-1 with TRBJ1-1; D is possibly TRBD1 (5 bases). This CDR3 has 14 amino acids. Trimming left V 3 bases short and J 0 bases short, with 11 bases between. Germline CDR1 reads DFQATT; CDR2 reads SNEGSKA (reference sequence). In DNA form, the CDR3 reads TGCAGTGCTAGTTGGGGCAATATGAACACTGAAGCTTTCTTT. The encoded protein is CSASWGNMNTEAFF.

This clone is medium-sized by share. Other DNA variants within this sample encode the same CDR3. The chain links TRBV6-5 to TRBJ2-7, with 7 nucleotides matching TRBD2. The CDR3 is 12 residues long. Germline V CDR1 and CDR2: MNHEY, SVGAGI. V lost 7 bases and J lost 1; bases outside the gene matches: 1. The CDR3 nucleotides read TGTGCCAGCAAGGGACTATCCTACGAGCAGTACTTC. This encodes CASKGLSYEQYF.

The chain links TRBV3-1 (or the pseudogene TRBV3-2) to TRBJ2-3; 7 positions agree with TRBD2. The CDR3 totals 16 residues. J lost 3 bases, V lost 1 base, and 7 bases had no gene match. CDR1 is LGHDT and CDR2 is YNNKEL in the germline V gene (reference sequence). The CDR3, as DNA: TGTGCCAGCAGCCAAGGGAGGACTAGTAGTACAGATACGCAGTATTTT. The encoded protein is CASSQGRTSSTDTQYF.

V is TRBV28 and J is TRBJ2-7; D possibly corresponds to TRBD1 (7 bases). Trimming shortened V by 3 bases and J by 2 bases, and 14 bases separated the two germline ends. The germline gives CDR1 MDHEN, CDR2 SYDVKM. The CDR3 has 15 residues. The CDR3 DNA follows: TGTGCCAGCAGTTTGGGGGGACAGCCTGCCTACGAGCAGTACTTC. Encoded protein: CASSLGGQPAYEQYF. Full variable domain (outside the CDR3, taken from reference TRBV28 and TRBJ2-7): DVKVTQSSRYLVKRTGEKVFLECVQDMDHENMFWYRQDPGLGLRLIYFSYDVKMKEKGDIPEGYSVSREKKERFSLILESASTNQTSMYLCASSLGGQPAYEQYFGPGTRLTVT.

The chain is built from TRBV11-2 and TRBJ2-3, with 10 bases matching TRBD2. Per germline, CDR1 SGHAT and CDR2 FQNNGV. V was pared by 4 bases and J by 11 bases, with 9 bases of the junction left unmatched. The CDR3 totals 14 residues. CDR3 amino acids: CASSSRRLAGVQYF. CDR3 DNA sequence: TGTGCCAGCAGCTCTAGGCGGCTAGCGGGAGTGCAGTATTTT.

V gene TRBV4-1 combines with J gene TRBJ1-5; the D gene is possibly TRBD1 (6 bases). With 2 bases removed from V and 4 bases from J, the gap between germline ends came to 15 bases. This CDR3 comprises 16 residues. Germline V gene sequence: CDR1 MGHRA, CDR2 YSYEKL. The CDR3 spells CASSQFHREPNQPQHF. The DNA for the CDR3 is TGCGCCAGCAGCCAATTTCACAGGGAACCTAATCAGCCCCAGCATTTT.

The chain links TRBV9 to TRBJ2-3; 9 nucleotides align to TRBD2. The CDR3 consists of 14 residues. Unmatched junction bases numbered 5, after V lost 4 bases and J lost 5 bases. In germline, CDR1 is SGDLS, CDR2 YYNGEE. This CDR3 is CASSNIAGEDTQYF. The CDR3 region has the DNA TGTGCCAGCAGCAACATAGCGGGGGAAGATACGCAGTATTTT.

The CDR3 coding sequence is TGCAGCGTAGCCGAGCATTACGAGCAGTACTTC. Translated: CSVAEHYEQYF. This chain connects TRBV29-1 to TRBJ2-7; D remains unclear. Germline assignment: CDR1 SQVTM and CDR2 ANQGSEA. The ends were cut back, 6 bases at V and 4 bases at J, with 10 bases in the middle. This CDR3 comprises 11 residues.

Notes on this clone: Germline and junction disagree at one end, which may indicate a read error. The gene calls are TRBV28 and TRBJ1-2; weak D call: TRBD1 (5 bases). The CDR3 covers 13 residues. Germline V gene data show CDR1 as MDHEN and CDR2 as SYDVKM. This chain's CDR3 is CASASGGRGSTYF. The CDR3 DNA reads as TGTGCCAGCGCGAGCGGGGGGAGGGGATCGACCTACTTC.

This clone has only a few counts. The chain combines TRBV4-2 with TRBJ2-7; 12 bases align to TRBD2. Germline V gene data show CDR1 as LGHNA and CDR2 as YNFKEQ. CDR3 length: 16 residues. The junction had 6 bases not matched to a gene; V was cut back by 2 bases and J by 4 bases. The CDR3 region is CASSQHGGTSGYEQYF. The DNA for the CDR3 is TGTGCCAGCAGCCAACATGGGGGGACTAGCGGGTACGAGCAGTACTTC.

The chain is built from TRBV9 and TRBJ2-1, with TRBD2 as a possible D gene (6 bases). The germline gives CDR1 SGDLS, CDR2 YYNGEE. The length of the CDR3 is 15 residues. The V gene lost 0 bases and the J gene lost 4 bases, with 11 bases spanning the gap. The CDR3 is CASSVAGAKYNEQFF. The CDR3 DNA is TGTGCCAGCAGCGTAGCGGGAGCGAAGTACAATGAGCAGTTCTTC.